Below, 11 T cell receptor beta chains from the same sample are listed, as sequenced in a study of cytomegalovirus exposure and HLA in healthy donors. Method: immunoSEQ multiplex PCR; TCRdb's copy keeps in-frame clones and lacks some. Here the sample spans about 160,000 clones, roughly nine tenths being singletons. What was sequenced was PBMCs. The receptors derive from a man between 18 and 29 years old in good health and CMV-seropositive.

The rearrangement links TRBV7-9 to TRBJ2-1; D ambiguous. Trimming left V 5 bases short and J 12 bases short, with 17 bases between. There are 13 residues in the CDR3. Germline V gives CDR1 SEHNR, CDR2 FQNEAQ (reference sequence). Written as DNA, the CDR3 is TGTGCCAGCAGCCTCCTCGATAATTCGAGGCAGTTCTTC. It yields the protein CASSLLDNSRQFF.

J is TRBJ2-1 and V is TRBV28; D gene ambiguous. This CDR3 region has 13 residues. From germline, CDR1 is MDHEN and CDR2 SYDVKM. V was clipped by 2 bases and J by 8 bases, with 10 bases between them. The CDR3 DNA reads as TGTGCCAGCAGTTTAGGGCCTCTCTATGAGCAGTTCTTC. Translating it yields CASSLGPLYEQFF. Full variable domain (remainder filled in from reference TRBV28 and TRBJ2-1): DVKVTQSSRYLVKRTGEKVFLECVQDMDHENMFWYRQDPGLGLRLIYFSYDVKMKEKGDIPEGYSVSREKKERFSLILESASTNQTSMYLCASSLGPLYEQFFGPGTRLTVL.

The chain uses TRBV29-1 and TRBJ1-2; TRBD1 matches at 7 bases. Germline V gene sequence: CDR1 SQVTM, CDR2 ANQGSEA. The CDR3 extends over 14 amino acids. V lost 3 bases, J lost 2 bases, and 6 bases stayed unmatched. CDR3 nucleotides: TGCAGCGTTGACTTGGGACAGACCAACTATGGCTACACCTTC. It encodes CSVDLGQTNYGYTF.

In this sample, this clone turned up once. CDR3 nucleotide sequence: TGTGCCAGCAGTGAAAACTCTCGGGACTCCAAAGAGACCCAGTACTTC. Its translation: CASSENSRDSKETQYF. The rearrangement joins TRBV6-1 to TRBJ2-5, with a possible D match to TRBD2 (6 bases). Germline assignment: CDR1 MNHNS and CDR2 SASEGT. Between the trimmed V and J ends, which lost 2 bases and 3 bases, there was a span of 16 bases. The CDR3 contains 16 residues.

The gene calls are TRBV6-4 and TRBJ1-2, with 7 bases fitting TRBD1. J gave up 4 bases and V 3 bases, and 5 bases lay outside the gene matches. The CDR3 loop spans 14 amino acids. CDR1 is MRHNA and CDR2 is SNTAGT in the germline V gene. DNA for the CDR3: TGTGCCAGCAGTGAAAGGGACAGAACCTATGGCTACACCTTC. Translated: CASSERDRTYGYTF.

The chain recombines TRBV19 with TRBJ2-6; 9 bases map to TRBD1. The CDR3 is 16 residues long. The V gene end was trimmed by 8 bases and the J gene end by 2 bases; junction bases not matched to a gene: 7. Germline CDR1 reads LNHDA; CDR2 reads SQIVND (reference sequence). As DNA, the CDR3 is TGTGCCAGTCTTGACAGGGGGTCTCCTGGGGCCAACGTCCTGACTTTC. This encodes CASLDRGSPGANVLTF.

CDR3: CASSQQGAYEQYF. CDR3 DNA: TGTGCCAGTAGCCAACAGGGGGCGTACGAGCAGTACTTC. This rearrangement joins TRBV19 to TRBJ2-7; 9 bases are shared with TRBD1. J was trimmed by 4 bases and V by 6 bases; bases with no gene match: 4. This CDR3 contains 13 residues. CDR1 and CDR2 (germline): LNHDA, SQIVND (reference sequence).

This clone has just a few counts. The chain employs TRBV9 and TRBJ2-5, with 7 positions matching TRBD2. Germline V lookup: CDR1 SGDLS, CDR2 YYNGEE. The CDR3 loop spans 15 amino acids. V was clipped by 3 bases and J by 5 bases; unmatched bases: 10. Here the CDR3 DNA reads TGTGCCAGCAGCGCATGGTATGGGGGAGGGGAGACCCAGTACTTC. The encoded protein is CASSAWYGGGETQYF.

This clone was picked up a small number of times. Different DNA sequences within this sample yield the same CDR3. The gene calls are TRBV2 and TRBJ2-7; 10 bases align to TRBD2. Trimming removed 6 bases from V and 0 bases from J; junction bases left unmatched: 2. From germline, CDR1 is SNHLY and CDR2 FYNNEI. The CDR3 is made up of 14 amino acids. CDR3 sequence (DNA): TGTGCCAGCAGAACTAGCGGGGCCTCCTACGAGCAGTACTTC. Translation gives CASRTSGASYEQYF.

The chain joins TRBV7-6 to TRBJ2-7; TRBD2 aligns across 11 bases. The CDR3 extends over 14 amino acids. CDR1 SGHVS and CDR2 FNYEAQ come from the germline V gene. Trimming took 1 base from V and 6 from J; bases not matched to a gene: 2. Written as DNA, the CDR3 is TGTGCCAGCAGCTTAGTTAGCGGGAGGGCCGAGCAGTACTTC. Its translation: CASSLVSGRAEQYF.

This rearrangement joins TRBV7-2 to TRBJ2-5, with 7 bases aligning to TRBD2. CDR1 and CDR2 from the germline V gene are SGHTA and FQGNSA. The CDR3 consists of 15 residues. With 3 bases clipped from V and 1 base from J, the junction kept 5 bases outside the gene matches. The chain's CDR3 is CASSFFSGPQETQYF. The CDR3, as DNA: TGTGCCAGCAGCTTCTTTAGCGGGCCCCAAGAGACCCAGTACTTC.